This TCR beta chain was found in a study of T cell repertoires in cytomegalovirus infection. Study details: Indicated by public TCR beta signatures were CMV infection and matching HLA type. Study-level points and caveats: Ex vivo, HLA-C-restricted CMV-specific TCR beta clonotypes prevailed over the rest of the response. The cumulative frequency of public TCR beta families distinguished individuals who carried CMV together with the relevant HLA.

TCRdb reprocessed the reads via MiXCR and lists one record per CDR3 protein. The sample gives 900,000 to 950,000 distinct CDR3 sequences, about a third of which show up once; around an eighth is in the top ten. Trimming removed 6 bases from V and 1 base from J, with 10 bases in between. This CDR3 region has 14 residues. Germline CDR1 MNHEY, CDR2 SMNVEV (reference sequence). There are many counts of this clonotype. No antigen is known for it. The sequence derives from a human donor in good health (CMV status not recorded). Some clones in this sample may be carry-over from other donors' samples. The sequenced sample was cultured CD8+ T cells from PBMCs, obtained from culture after CMV antigen stimulation. This sequence joins TRBV27 and TRBJ2-1, with D perhaps matching TRBD2 (5 bases). CDR3 DNA: TGTGCCAGCAGCCCCGGACTTTCCTACAATGAGCAGTTCTTC. Protein sequence: CASSPGLSYNEQFF.